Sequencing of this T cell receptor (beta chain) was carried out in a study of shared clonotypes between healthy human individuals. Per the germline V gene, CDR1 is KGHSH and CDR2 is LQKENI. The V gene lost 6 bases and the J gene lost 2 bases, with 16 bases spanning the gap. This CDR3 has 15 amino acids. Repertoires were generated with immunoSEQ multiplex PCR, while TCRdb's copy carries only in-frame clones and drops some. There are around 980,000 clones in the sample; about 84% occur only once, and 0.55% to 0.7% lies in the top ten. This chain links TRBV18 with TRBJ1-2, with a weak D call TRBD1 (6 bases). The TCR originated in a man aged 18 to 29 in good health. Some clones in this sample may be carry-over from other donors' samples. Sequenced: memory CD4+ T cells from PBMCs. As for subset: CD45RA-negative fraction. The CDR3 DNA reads TGTGCCAGCTCGATCTCGGGCAGGGGAAACTATGGCTACACCTTC. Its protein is CASSISGRGNYGYTF. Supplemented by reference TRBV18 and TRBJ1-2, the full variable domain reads NAGVMQNPRHLVRRRGQEARLRCSPMKGHSHVYWYRQLPEEGLKFMVYLQKENIIDESGMPKERFSAEFPKEGPSILRIQQVVRGDSAAYFCASSISGRGNYGYTFGSGTRLTVV.